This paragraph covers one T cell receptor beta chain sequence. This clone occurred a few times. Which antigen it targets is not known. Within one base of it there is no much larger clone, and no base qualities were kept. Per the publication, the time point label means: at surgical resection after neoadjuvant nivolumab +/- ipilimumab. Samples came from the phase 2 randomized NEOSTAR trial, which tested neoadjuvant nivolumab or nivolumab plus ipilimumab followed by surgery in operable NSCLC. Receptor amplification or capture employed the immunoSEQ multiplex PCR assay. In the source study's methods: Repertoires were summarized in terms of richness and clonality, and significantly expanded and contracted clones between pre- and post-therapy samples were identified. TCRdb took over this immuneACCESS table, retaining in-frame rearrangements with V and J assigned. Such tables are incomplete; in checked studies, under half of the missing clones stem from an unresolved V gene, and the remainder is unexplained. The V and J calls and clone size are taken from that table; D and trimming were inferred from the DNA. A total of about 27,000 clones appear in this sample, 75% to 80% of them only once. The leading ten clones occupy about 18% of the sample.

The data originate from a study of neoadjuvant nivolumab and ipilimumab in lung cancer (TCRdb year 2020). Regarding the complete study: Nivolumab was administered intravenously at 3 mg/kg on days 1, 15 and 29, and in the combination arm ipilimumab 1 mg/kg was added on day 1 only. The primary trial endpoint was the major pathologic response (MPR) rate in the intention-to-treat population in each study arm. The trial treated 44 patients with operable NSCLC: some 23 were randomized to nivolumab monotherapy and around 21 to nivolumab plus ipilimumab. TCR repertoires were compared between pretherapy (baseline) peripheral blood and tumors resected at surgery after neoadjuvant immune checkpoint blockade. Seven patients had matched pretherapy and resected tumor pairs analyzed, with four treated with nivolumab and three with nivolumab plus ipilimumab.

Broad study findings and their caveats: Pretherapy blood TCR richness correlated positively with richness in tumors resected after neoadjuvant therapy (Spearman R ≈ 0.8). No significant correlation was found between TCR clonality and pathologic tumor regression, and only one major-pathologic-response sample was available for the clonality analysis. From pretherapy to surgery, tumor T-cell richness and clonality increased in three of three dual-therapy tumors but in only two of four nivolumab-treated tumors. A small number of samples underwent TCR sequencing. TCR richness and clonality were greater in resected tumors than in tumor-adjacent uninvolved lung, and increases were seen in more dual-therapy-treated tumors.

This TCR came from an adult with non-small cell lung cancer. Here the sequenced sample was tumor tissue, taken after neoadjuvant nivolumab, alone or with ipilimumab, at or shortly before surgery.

This receptor has the CDR3 CSVSPAAVDTEAFF. The sequenced DNA: TGCAGCGTTAGTCCTGCGGCGGTTGACACTGAAGCTTTCTTT. The rearrangement combines TRBV29-1 with TRBJ1-1, with the D gene too uncertain to name. Taken from cysteine to phenylalanine, the CDR3 has 14 residues. The entry retains the CDR3 DNA only, 42 bases that are in frame from base 1. CDR1 SQVTM and CDR2 ANQGSEA were looked up in the germline V gene. V is clipped by 5 bases and J by 3 bases, and the sequence between their germline boundaries is 16 bases long.